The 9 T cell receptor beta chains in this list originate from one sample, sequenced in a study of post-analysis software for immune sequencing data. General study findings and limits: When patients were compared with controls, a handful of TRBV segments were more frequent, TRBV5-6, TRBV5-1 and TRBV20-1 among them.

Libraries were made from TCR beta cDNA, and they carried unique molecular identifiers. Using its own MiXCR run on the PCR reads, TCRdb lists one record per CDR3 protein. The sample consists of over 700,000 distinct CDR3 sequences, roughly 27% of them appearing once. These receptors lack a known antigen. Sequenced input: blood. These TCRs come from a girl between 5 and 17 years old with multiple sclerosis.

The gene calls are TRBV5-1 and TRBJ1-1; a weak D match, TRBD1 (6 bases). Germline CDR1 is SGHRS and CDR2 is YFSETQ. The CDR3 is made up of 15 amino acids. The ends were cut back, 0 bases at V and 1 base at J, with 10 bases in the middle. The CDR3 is CASSLAGASNTEAFF. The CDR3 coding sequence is TGCGCCAGCAGCTTGGCGGGGGCATCGAACACTGAAGCTTTCTTT. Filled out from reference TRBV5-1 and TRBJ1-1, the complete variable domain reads KAGVTQTPRYLIKTRGQQVTLSCSPISGHRSVSWYQQTPGQGLQFLFEYFSETQRNKGNFPGRFSGRQFSNSRSEMNVSTLELGDSALYLCASSLAGASNTEAFFGQGTRLTVV.

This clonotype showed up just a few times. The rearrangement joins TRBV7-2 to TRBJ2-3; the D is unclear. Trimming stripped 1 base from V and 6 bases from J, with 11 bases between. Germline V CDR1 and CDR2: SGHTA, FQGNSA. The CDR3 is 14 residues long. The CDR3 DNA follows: TGTGCCAGCAGCTTAGTGTCATTAGGGGATACGCAGTATTTT. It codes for CASSLVSLGDTQYF.

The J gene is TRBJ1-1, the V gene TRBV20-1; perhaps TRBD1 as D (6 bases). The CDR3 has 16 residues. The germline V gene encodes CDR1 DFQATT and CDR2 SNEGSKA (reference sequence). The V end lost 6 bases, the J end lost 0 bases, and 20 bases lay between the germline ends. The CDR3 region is CSASRPAGAMNTEAFF. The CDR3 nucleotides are TGCAGTGCGTCGAGGCCGGCAGGGGCCATGAACACTGAAGCTTTCTTT.

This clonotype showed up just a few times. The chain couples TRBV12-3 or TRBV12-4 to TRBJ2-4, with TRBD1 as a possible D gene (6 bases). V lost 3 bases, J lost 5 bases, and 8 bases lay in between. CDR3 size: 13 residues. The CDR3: CASSLGAQNIQYF. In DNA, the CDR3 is TGTGCCAGCAGTTTGGGGGCTCAAAACATTCAGTACTTC.

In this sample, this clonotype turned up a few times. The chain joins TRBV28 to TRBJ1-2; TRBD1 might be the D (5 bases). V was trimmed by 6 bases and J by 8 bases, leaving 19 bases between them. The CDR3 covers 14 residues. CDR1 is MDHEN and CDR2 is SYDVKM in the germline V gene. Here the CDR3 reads CASSSRDGIGGYTF. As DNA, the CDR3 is TGTGCCAGCAGCTCTCGGGACGGGATTGGGGGCTACACCTTC.

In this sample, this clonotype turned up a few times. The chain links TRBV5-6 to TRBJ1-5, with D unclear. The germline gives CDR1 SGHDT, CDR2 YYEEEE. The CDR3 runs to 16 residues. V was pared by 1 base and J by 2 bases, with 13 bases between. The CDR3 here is CASSLLAGDGNQPQHF. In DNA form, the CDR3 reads TGTGCCAGCAGCTTGTTAGCCGGGGATGGCAATCAGCCCCAGCATTTT.

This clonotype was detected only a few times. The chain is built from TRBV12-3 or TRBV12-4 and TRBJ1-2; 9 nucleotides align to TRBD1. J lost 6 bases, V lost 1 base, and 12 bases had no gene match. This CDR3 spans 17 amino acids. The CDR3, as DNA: TGTGCCAGCAGTTTAGGCGCTGGGACAGGGTTCGATGATGGCTACACCTTC. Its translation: CASSLGAGTGFDDGYTF.

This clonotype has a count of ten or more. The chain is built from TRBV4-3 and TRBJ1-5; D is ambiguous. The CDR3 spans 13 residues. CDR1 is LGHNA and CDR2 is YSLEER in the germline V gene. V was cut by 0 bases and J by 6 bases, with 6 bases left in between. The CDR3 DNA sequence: TGCGCCAGCAGCCAAGATCAAGGTCAGCCCCAGCATTTT. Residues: CASSQDQGQPQHF.

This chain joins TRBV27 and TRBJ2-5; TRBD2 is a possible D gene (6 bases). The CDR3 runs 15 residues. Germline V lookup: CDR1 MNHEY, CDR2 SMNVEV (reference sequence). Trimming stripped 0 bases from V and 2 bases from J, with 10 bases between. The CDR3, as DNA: TGTGCCAGCAGTTTATCGAGAGGGACTCAAGAGACCCAGTACTTC. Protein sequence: CASSLSRGTQETQYF.